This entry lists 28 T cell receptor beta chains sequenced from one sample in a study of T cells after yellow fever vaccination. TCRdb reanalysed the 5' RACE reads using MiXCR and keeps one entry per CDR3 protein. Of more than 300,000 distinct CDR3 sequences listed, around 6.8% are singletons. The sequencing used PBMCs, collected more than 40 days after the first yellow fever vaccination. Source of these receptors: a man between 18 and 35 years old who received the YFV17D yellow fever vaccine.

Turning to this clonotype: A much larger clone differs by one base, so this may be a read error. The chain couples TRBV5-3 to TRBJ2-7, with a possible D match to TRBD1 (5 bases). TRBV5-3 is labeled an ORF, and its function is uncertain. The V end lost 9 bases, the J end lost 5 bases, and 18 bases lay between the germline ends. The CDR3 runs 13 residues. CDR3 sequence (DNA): TGTGCCATCAGCCCCGGGCTCAGGGACGAGCAGTACGTC. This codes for CAISPGLRDEQYV.

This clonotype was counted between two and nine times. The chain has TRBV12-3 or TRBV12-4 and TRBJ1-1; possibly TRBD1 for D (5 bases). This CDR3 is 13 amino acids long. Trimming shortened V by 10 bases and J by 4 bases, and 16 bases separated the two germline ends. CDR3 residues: CATAGGYGTEAFF. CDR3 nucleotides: TGTGCCACCGCGGGGGGGTACGGCACTGAAGCTTTCTTT.

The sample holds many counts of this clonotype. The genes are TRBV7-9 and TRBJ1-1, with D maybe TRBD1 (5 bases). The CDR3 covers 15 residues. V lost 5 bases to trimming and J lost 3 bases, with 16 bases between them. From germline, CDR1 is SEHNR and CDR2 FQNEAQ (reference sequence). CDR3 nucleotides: TGTGCCAGCAGCCCCCGGGCAGGACAATACACTGAAGCTTTCTTT. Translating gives CASSPRAGQYTEAFF.

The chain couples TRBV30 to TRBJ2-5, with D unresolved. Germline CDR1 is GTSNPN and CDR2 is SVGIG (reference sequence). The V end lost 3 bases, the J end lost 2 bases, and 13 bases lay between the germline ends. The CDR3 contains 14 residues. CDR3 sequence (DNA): TGTGCCTGGAGCCCTCAGATGCCTCAAGAGACCCAGTACTTC. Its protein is CAWSPQMPQETQYF.

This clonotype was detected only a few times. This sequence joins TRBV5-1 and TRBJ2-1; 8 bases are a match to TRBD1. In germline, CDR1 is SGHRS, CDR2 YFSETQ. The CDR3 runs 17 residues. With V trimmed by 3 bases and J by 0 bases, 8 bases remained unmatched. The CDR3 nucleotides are TGCGCCAGCAGCTGGGCAGGGGGCTTATCCTCCTACAATGAGCAGTTCTTC. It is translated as CASSWAGGLSSYNEQFF. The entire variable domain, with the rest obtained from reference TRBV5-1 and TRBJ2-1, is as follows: KAGVTQTPRYLIKTRGQQVTLSCSPISGHRSVSWYQQTPGQGLQFLFEYFSETQRNKGNFPGRFSGRQFSNSRSEMNVSTLELGDSALYLCASSWAGGLSSYNEQFFGPGTRLTVL.

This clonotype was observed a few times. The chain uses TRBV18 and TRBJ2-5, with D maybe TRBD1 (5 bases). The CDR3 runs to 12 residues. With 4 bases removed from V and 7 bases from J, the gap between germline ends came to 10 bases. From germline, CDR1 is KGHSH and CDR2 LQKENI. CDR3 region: CASSLLGATQYF. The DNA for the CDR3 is TGTGCCAGCTCACTTCTAGGGGCGACCCAGTACTTC.

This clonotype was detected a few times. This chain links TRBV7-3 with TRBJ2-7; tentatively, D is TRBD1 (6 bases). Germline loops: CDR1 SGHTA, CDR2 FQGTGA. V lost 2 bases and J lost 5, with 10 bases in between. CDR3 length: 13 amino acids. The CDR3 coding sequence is TGTGCCAGCAGCTTAGGGACAATCGACGAGCAGTACTTC. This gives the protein CASSLGTIDEQYF.

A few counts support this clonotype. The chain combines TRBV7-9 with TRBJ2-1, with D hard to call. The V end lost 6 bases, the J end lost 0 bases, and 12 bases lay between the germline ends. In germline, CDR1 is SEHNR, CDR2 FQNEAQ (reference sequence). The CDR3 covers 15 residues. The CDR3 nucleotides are TGTGCCAGCAGTCCCTCCATTAGCTCCTACAATGAGCAGTTCTTC. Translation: CASSPSISSYNEQFF.

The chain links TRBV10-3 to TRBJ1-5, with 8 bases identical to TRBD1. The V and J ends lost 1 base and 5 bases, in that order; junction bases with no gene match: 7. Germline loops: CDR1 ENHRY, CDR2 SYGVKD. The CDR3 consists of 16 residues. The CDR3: CAISEFTGTGDQPQHF. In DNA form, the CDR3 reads TGTGCCATCAGTGAGTTTACCGGGACAGGAGATCAGCCCCAGCATTTT.

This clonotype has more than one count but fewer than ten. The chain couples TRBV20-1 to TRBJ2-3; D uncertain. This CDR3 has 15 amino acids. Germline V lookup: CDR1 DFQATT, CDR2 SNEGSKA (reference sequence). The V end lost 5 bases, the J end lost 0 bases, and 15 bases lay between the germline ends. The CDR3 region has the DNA TGCAGTGCTCCACGGACCGGTACTAGCACAGATACGCAGTATTTT. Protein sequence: CSAPRTGTSTDTQYF.

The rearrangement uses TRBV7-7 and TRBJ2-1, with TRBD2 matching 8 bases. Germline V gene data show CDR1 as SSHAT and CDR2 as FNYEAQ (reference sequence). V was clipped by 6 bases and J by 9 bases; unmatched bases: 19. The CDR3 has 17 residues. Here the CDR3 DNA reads TGTGCCAGCAGTAAAGACCCCGGGGGGGCCTCGTGGAGTGAGCAGTTCTTC. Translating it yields CASSKDPGGASWSEQFF.

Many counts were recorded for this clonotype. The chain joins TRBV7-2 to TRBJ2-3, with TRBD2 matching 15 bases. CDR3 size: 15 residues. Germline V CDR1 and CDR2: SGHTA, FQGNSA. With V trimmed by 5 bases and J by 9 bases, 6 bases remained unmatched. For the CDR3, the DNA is TGTGCCAGCAGCCAAACCGGGACTAGCGGGGGGACGCAGTATTTT. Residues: CASSQTGTSGGTQYF.

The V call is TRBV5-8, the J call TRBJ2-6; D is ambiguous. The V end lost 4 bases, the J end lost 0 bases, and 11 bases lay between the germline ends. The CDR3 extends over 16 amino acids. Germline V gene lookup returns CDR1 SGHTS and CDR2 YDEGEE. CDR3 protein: CASSEQKSSGANVLTF. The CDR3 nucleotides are TGTGCCAGCAGCGAACAGAAAAGCTCTGGGGCCAACGTCCTGACTTTC.

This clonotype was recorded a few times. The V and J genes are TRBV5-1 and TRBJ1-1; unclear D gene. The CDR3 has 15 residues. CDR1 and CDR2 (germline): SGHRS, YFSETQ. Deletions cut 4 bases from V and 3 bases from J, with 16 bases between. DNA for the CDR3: TGCGCCAGCAGCACCTTAGGTGTCGTGGACACTGAAGCTTTCTTT. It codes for CASSTLGVVDTEAFF.

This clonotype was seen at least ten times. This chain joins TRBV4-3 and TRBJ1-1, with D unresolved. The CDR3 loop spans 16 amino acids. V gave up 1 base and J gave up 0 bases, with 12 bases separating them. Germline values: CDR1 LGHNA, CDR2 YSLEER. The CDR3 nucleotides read TGCGCCAGCAGCCAAGTGTCAGGCTCCATGAACACTGAAGCTTTCTTT. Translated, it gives CASSQVSGSMNTEAFF.

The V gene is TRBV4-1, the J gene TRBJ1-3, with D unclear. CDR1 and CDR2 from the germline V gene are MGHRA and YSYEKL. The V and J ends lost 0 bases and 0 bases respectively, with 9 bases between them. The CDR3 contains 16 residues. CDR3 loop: CASSQEGYSSGNTIYF. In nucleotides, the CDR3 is TGCGCCAGCAGCCAAGAAGGGTACTCCTCTGGAAACACCATATATTTT.

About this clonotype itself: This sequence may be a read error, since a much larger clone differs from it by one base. CDR3 bases: TGTGCCATCAGAAGGGACTCCCACACAGATACGCAGTATTTT. Encoded protein: CAIRRDSHTDTQYF. The V call is TRBV10-3, the J call TRBJ2-3, with D possibly matching TRBD2 (6 bases). The germline V gene has CDR1 ENHRY and CDR2 SYGVKD. There are 14 residues in the CDR3. V was trimmed by 6 bases and J by 2 bases, leaving 12 bases between them.

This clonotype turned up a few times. DNA for the CDR3: TGTGCCAGTAGTAAGGGCCAGAACACTGAAGCTTTCTTT. Its translation is CASSKGQNTEAFF. The chain links TRBV19 to TRBJ1-1; D ambiguous. The ends were cut back, 4 bases at V and 1 base at J, with 7 bases in the middle. The CDR3 totals 13 residues. Germline values: CDR1 LNHDA, CDR2 SQIVND (reference sequence).

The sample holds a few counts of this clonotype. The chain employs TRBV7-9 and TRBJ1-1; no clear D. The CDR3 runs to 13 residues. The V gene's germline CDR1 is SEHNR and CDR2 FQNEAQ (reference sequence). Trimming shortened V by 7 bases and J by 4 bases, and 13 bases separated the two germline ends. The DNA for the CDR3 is TGTGCCAGCACCAAACCCGGACGCACTGAAGCTTTCTTT. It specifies CASTKPGRTEAFF.

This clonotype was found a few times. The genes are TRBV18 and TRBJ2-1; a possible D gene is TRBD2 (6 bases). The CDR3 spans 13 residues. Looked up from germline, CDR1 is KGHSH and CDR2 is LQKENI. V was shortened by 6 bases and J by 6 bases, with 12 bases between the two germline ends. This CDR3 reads CASSMGGSNEQFF. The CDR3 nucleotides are TGTGCCAGCTCGATGGGGGGAAGCAATGAGCAGTTCTTC.

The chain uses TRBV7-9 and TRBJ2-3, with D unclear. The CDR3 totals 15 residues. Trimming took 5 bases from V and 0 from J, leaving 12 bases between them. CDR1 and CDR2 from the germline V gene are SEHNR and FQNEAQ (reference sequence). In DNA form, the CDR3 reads TGTGCCAGCAGCCGGACGGACGCTAGCACAGATACGCAGTATTTT. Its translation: CASSRTDASTDTQYF.

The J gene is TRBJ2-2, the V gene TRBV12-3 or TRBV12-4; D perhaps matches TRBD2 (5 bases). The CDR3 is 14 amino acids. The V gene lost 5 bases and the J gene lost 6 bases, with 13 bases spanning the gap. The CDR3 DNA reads TGTGCCAGCAGTGGCGGACTCGGCCCCGGGGAGCTGTTTTTT. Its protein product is CASSGGLGPGELFF.

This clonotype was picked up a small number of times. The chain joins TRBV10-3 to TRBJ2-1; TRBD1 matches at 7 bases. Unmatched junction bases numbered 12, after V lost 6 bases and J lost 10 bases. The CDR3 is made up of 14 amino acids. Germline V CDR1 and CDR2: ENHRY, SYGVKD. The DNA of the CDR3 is TGTGCCATCAGCGAAAGTCGACAGGGACGGGAGCAGTTCTTC. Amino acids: CAISESRQGREQFF.

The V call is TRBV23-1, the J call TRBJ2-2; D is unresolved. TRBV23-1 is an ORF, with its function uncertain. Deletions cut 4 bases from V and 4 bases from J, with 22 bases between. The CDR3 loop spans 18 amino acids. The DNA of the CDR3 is TGCGCCAGCAGTCGGATGCGGAGTCGGTCCTACACCACCGGGGAGCTGTTTTTT. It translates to CASSRMRSRSYTTGELFF.

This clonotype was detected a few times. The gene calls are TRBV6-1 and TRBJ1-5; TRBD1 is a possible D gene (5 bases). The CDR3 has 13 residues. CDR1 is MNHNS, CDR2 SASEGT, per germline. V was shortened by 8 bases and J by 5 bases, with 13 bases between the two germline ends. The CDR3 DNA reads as TGTGCCAGCCGCCGGGGCCGGGATCAGCCCCAGCATTTT. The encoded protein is CASRRGRDQPQHF.

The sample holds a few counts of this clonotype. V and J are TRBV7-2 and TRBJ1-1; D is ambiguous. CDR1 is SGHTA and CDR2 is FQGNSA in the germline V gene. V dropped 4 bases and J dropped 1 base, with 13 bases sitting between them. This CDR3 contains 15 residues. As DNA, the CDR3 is TGTGCCAGCAGCTCTCTACCCTCCGCGAACACTGAAGCTTTCTTT. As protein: CASSSLPSANTEAFF.

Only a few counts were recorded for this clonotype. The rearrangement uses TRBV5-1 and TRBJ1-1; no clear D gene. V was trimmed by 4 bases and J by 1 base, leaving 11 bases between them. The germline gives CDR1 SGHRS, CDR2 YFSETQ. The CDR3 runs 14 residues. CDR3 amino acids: CASSTASRNTEAFF. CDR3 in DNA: TGCGCCAGCAGCACGGCATCTAGGAACACTGAAGCTTTCTTT. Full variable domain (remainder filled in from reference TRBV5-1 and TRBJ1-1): KAGVTQTPRYLIKTRGQQVTLSCSPISGHRSVSWYQQTPGQGLQFLFEYFSETQRNKGNFPGRFSGRQFSNSRSEMNVSTLELGDSALYLCASSTASRNTEAFFGQGTRLTVV.

The CDR3 nucleotides read TGTGCCTGGAGTCACGGGACTGGGAACACTGAAGCTTTCTTT. It yields the protein CAWSHGTGNTEAFF. This chain joins TRBV30 and TRBJ1-1, with D maybe TRBD1 (5 bases). This CDR3 is 14 amino acids long. Germline-derived CDR1 and CDR2 are GTSNPN and SVGIG (reference sequence). V lost 2 bases and J 1 base, leaving 11 bases between the germline ends.